The rows below give T cell receptor beta chains drawn from one sample of a study of radiation and T cells in renal cell carcinoma. Only in-frame clones appear in the TCRdb table, and some are missing; sequencing was by immunoSEQ multiplex PCR. The sample has some 150,000 clones; 83% are singletons. The sequencing here drew on blood, taken from a patient whose treatment included radiotherapy and nephrectomy. These receptors came from a woman aged 45 to 65 with renal cell carcinoma. CDR3s include the opening cysteine and the closing phenylalanine or tryptophan. A D gene is named only where the DNA matches it firmly.

d_gene	v_gene	j_gene	CDR3aa
NA	TRBV5-6	TRBJ2-3	CASVGRGGTTDTQYF
NA	TRBV10-3	TRBJ1-2	CAISESGLQGYGYTF
NA	TRBV7-2	TRBJ2-7	CASSLAGGPYEQYF
TRBD1	TRBV6-5	TRBJ2-1	CASSYFADRGNEQFF
TRBD2	TRBV6-1	TRBJ2-7	CASSGGASGTPYEQYF
NA	TRBV10-2	TRBJ2-7	CASSGQGTGEQYF
NA	TRBV9	TRBJ2-4	CASSVSGRGKNIQYF
NA	TRBV30	TRBJ2-7	CAWEVARPYEQYF
NA	TRBV30	TRBJ1-6	CAWSPRYNNSPLHF
NA	TRBV4-2	TRBJ2-7	CASSQPIQRYEQYF
NA	TRBV2	TRBJ2-5	CASKIQETQYF
TRBD1	TRBV4-2	TRBJ2-5	CASSQETGATETQYF
NA	TRBV9	TRBJ1-2	CASSEPGLGYTF
TRBD2	TRBV7-2	TRBJ2-2	CASSRSGGAAGELFF
TRBD1	TRBV5-4	TRBJ1-2	CASSTGRAGGFYGYTF
TRBD1	TRBV5-6	TRBJ2-7	CASKTGTGSYEQYF
NA	TRBV6-4	TRBJ2-3	CASSAGEDTQYF
TRBD1	TRBV2	TRBJ1-4	CATSGQGQGSEKLFF
NA	TRBV6-6	TRBJ2-1	CASSSQVNEQFF
TRBD2	TRBV4-1	TRBJ2-7	CASRARTSAFYEQYF
NA	TRBV7-2	TRBJ1-3	CASNAGEPGGNTIYF
NA	TRBV7-2	TRBJ2-7	CASSAGQILVYEQYF
NA	TRBV5-8	TRBJ1-5	CASSFGGLNQPQHF
NA	TRBV5-1	TRBJ1-4	CAKATSRSTNEKLFF
NA	TRBV10-3	TRBJ1-1	CAISTGDGNTEAFF
NA	TRBV6-5	TRBJ2-2	CASSYSQVNTGELFF
NA	TRBV6-1	TRBJ2-2	CASTTGRTGELFF
TRBD1	TRBV6-5	TRBJ1-1	CASSYQQGKTEAFF
TRBD2	TRBV5-1	TRBJ2-1	CASRTLADSYNEQFF
NA	TRBV2	TRBJ2-1	CASSVRTEQFF